This T cell receptor beta chain comes out of a study of T-cell reconstitution after alpha-beta-depleted transplantation in children. The CDR3 is 15 residues long. Germline V gene data show CDR1 as SGHTA and CDR2 as FQGTGA. V was pared by 5 bases and J by 1 base, with 14 bases between. Study conclusions and caveats: T-cell counts and diversity at one year following transplant were attributed mainly to newly produced T cells. Elevated TCRbeta diversity at day 60 was traced, in some patients, to surviving recipient T cells and thymic progenitors.

This clonotype is a singleton in its sample. The antigen is unknown. A TCRbeta library incorporating unique molecular identifiers was prepared. TCRdb called the PCR reads again in MiXCR, with one record for every CDR3 protein. The data hold about 470,000 distinct CDR3 sequences, with 43% observed a single time. Sequences were derived from PBMCs, sampled before TCRalphabeta/CD19-depleted stem cell transplant. The receptor was derived from a girl aged 2 to 10 with aplastic anemia, due to receive a stem cell transplant. This chain uses TRBV7-3 with TRBJ2-5; D is perhaps TRBD2 (5 bases). CDR3: CASSPKASGQETQYF. The CDR3 DNA reads as TGTGCCAGCAGCCCAAAAGCAAGCGGCCAAGAGACCCAGTACTTC. The full variable domain, in which reference TRBV7-3 and TRBJ2-5 provide the parts outside the CDR3, is GAGVSQTPSNKVTEKGKYVELRCDPISGHTALYWYRQSLGQGPEFLIYFQGTGAADDSGLPNDRFFAVRPEGSVSTLKIQRTERGDSAVYLCASSPKASGQETQYFGPGTRLLVL.